One sample yielded the 27 T cell receptor beta chains listed below, sequenced in a study of shared clonotypes between healthy human individuals. This table comes from immunoSEQ multiplex PCR, and its TCRdb copy is limited to in-frame clones, with some not included. The sample consists of some 2,000,000 clones, approximately 94% of them appearing once. Naive-designated CD8 cells lacked CD45RO, were positively enriched for CCR7, and omitted terminally differentiated effector memory CD45RA+ cells. The sequencing sample was made of naive CD8+ T cells sorted from blood. These receptors were collected from a man younger than 35 in good health.

This chain uses TRBV6-4 with TRBJ1-3; D is possibly TRBD1 (6 bases). V was shortened by 1 base and J by 0 bases, with 22 bases between the two germline ends. The CDR3 is 20 residues long. The germline gives CDR1 MRHNA, CDR2 SNTAGT. As DNA, the CDR3 is TGTGCCAGCAGTGACTTGAAGGGGGTGCCAGTTGTCGACTCTGGAAACACCATATATTTT. This sequence encodes CASSDLKGVPVVDSGNTIYF.

The V gene is TRBV4-1, the J gene TRBJ2-7, with TRBD1 identical over 10 bases. CDR1 MGHRA and CDR2 YSYEKL come from the germline V gene. The CDR3 covers 15 residues. V dropped 3 bases and J dropped 4; count of bases not matched to a gene: 6. CDR3 DNA: TGCGCCAGCAGCCACTCGACAGGGGGCAGTTACGAGCAGTACTTC. Translation: CASSHSTGGSYEQYF.

This rearrangement joins TRBV9 to TRBJ1-1; the D gene is possibly TRBD1 (6 bases). The CDR3 length is 14 residues. V lost 3 bases, J lost 6 bases, and 15 bases lay in between. Germline-derived CDR1 and CDR2 are SGDLS and YYNGEE. CDR3 protein: CASSGQTGSPEAFF. The DNA of the CDR3 is TGTGCCAGCAGCGGACAAACAGGGTCCCCTGAAGCTTTCTTT.

This chain links TRBV10-3 with TRBJ2-6; 7 bases are shared with TRBD2. Germline CDR1 and CDR2: ENHRY and SYGVKD. Trimming removed 10 bases from V and 2 bases from J; junction bases left unmatched: 14. The CDR3 covers 17 residues. The CDR3 DNA reads as TGTGCCACTGGGGGAGGGTTTAGTTCCCCTGGGGCCAACGTCCTGACTTTC. Amino acid sequence: CATGGGFSSPGANVLTF.

The chain employs TRBV10-2 and TRBJ2-1, with TRBD2 as a possible D gene (6 bases). The germline V and J ends were trimmed by 11 bases and 13 bases, with 18 bases remaining between them. CDR1 and CDR2 (germline): WSHSY, SAAADI. This CDR3 region has 11 residues. The CDR3 region has the DNA TGCGCCTGCACCTCGAGCGGGTTACAGTTCTTC. The encoded protein is CACTSSGLQFF.

The chain uses TRBV9 and TRBJ1-3, with no clear D. Germline V gene sequence: CDR1 SGDLS, CDR2 YYNGEE. The CDR3 runs 16 residues. Trimming took 0 bases from V and 7 from J, leaving 17 bases between them. CDR3 DNA: TGTGCCAGCAGCGTAGGTAGGCCTACCGATTTGAACACCATATATTTT. This gives the protein CASSVGRPTDLNTIYF. The full variable domain, in which reference TRBV9 and TRBJ1-3 provide the parts outside the CDR3, is DSGVTQTPKHLITATGQRVTLRCSPRSGDLSVYWYQQSLDQGLQFLIQYYNGEERAKGNILERFSAQQFPDLHSELNLSSLELGDSALYFCASSVGRPTDLNTIYFGEGSWLTVV.

This chain links TRBV2 with TRBJ1-6; D is uncertain. The CDR3 loop spans 9 amino acids. The ends were cut back, 11 bases at V and 18 bases at J, with 14 bases in the middle. The germline CDR1 and CDR2 sequences are SNHLY and FYNNEI. The CDR3 coding sequence is TGTGCCCAGCAATGTCACCCCCACTTT. It specifies CAQQCHPHF. Together with reference TRBV2 and TRBJ1-6, the CDR3 gives the full variable domain: EPEVTQTPSHQVTQMGQEVILRCVPISNHLYFYWYRQILGQKVEFLVSFYNNEISEKSEIFDDQFSVERPDGSNFTLKIRSTKLEDSAMYFCAQQCHPHFGNGTRLTVT.

The chain uses TRBV28 and TRBJ1-2; D ambiguous. Trimming took 1 base from V and 8 from J, leaving 14 bases between them. CDR1 is MDHEN, CDR2 SYDVKM, per germline. The CDR3 spans 14 residues. The DNA for the CDR3 is TGTGCCAGCAGTTTATCCACGGGGTTAGGGGGCTACACCTTC. This codes for CASSLSTGLGGYTF.

The V and J genes are TRBV30 and TRBJ2-3; 16 positions match TRBD2. V lost 3 bases to trimming and J lost 4 bases; unmatched junction nucleotides: 16. CDR1 and CDR2 (germline): GTSNPN, SVGIG (reference sequence). The CDR3 is 20 amino acids. CDR3 amino acids: CAWSGPGLAGGPVLADTQYF. The CDR3 region has the DNA TGTGCCTGGAGCGGCCCGGGACTAGCGGGGGGGCCGGTTTTAGCAGATACGCAGTATTTT.

This rearrangement joins TRBV6-5 to TRBJ2-7, with 7 bases identical to TRBD1. The CDR3 spans 14 residues. Germline CDR1 MNHEY, CDR2 SVGAGI. J gave up 3 bases and V 5 bases, and 7 bases lay outside the gene matches. The CDR3 DNA is TGTGCCAGCAGTCCCGACAGGGCTGACTACGAGCAGTACTTC. As protein: CASSPDRADYEQYF.

The genes are TRBV6-6 and TRBJ1-1; 10 nucleotides agree with TRBD1. The germline gives CDR1 MNHNY, CDR2 SVGAGI (reference sequence). The CDR3 length is 14 residues. V shed 6 bases and J 4 bases; nucleotides not matched to a gene: 5. The CDR3 sequence: CASSQTGGFTEAFF. CDR3 in DNA: TGTGCCAGCAGCCAGACAGGGGGCTTCACTGAAGCTTTCTTT.

Notes on this clone: At the DNA level, this CDR3 is encoded by other sequences in the same sample as well. The chain joins TRBV4-3 to TRBJ2-7; D might be TRBD2 (6 bases). V was pared by 0 bases and J by 4 bases, with 7 bases between. Germline CDR1 is LGHNA and CDR2 is YSLEER. CDR3 length: 13 amino acids. In DNA form, the CDR3 reads TGCGCCAGCAGCCAAGAACTAGCTTACGAGCAGTACTTC. Amino acid sequence: CASSQELAYEQYF.

J is TRBJ2-5 and V is TRBV4-1; no clear D. The V gene lost 4 bases and the J gene lost 4 bases, with 7 bases spanning the gap. The germline gives CDR1 MGHRA, CDR2 YSYEKL. The CDR3 totals 12 residues. Written as DNA, the CDR3 is TGCGCCAGCAGCCCCCCCTCAGAGACCCAGTACTTC. Its translation is CASSPPSETQYF.

This clone appeared a few times. V and J are TRBV7-9 and TRBJ1-6; 8 positions agree with TRBD1. The CDR3 has 15 amino acids. CDR1 is SEHNR, CDR2 FQNEAQ, per germline (reference sequence). Losses at the gene ends were 5 bases for V and 9 bases for J; bases not matched to a gene: 9. CDR3 amino acids: CASSPPGQVVSPLHF. CDR3 DNA: TGTGCCAGCAGCCCACCGGGACAGGTGGTTTCACCCCTCCACTTT. The full variable domain, rest sourced from reference TRBV7-9 and TRBJ1-6, is DTGVSQNPRHKITKRGQNVTFRCDPISEHNRLYWYRQTLGQGPEFLTYFQNEAQLEKSRLLSDRFSAERPKGSFSTLEIQRTEQGDSAMYLCASSPPGQVVSPLHFGNGTRLTVT.

V and J are TRBV28 and TRBJ2-7, with D perhaps matching TRBD1 (6 bases). V lost 3 bases and J lost 0, with 12 bases in between. CDR3 length equals 15 residues. Germline CDR1 is MDHEN and CDR2 is SYDVKM. CDR3 loop: CASSFGQGSSYEQYF. The DNA for the CDR3 is TGTGCCAGCAGTTTTGGGCAGGGGAGCTCCTACGAGCAGTACTTC.

The chain links TRBV19 to TRBJ2-5; D remains ambiguous. Trimming took off 4 bases at V and 8 bases at J, with 11 bases between the two ends. The CDR3 spans 12 residues. Per germline, CDR1 LNHDA and CDR2 SQIVND (reference sequence). This CDR3 is CASSTDRQTQYF. DNA of the CDR3: TGTGCCAGTAGTACCGATCGACAAACCCAGTACTTC.

V gene TRBV5-6 combines with J gene TRBJ2-7; 8 bases line up with TRBD2. This CDR3 has 14 residues. Per germline, CDR1 SGHDT and CDR2 YYEEEE. V dropped 2 bases and J dropped 5; count of bases not matched to a gene: 6. The CDR3 loop reads CASSLGSGADEQYF. CDR3 coding DNA: TGTGCCAGCAGCTTAGGTAGCGGGGCCGACGAGCAGTACTTC.

V gene TRBV5-6 combines with J gene TRBJ1-2; D is perhaps TRBD1 (6 bases). CDR3 size: 14 residues. The ends were cut back, 0 bases at V and 4 bases at J, with 10 bases in the middle. Looked up from germline, CDR1 is SGHDT and CDR2 is YYEEEE. Here the CDR3 reads CASSLGTATYGYTF. CDR3 in DNA: TGTGCCAGCAGCTTGGGGACAGCAACCTATGGCTACACCTTC. The full variable domain, rest sourced from reference TRBV5-6 and TRBJ1-2, is DAGVTQSPTHLIKTRGQQVTLRCSPKSGHDTVSWYQQALGQGPQFIFQYYEEEERQRGNFPDRFSGHQFPNYSSELNVNALLLGDSALYLCASSLGTATYGYTFGSGTRLTVV.

The chain combines TRBV18 with TRBJ2-2, with D tentatively TRBD1 or TRBD2 (5 bases each). The CDR3 contains 17 residues. The V end was cut by 0 bases, the J end by 0 bases, with 11 bases between. Germline CDR1 reads KGHSH; CDR2 reads LQKENI. The CDR3, as DNA: TGTGCCAGCTCACCACCGATCAGGGAGCCGAACACCGGGGAGCTGTTTTTT. Translated: CASSPPIREPNTGELFF.

The chain has TRBV5-1 and TRBJ1-3; no definite D call. Germline V gene sequence: CDR1 SGHRS, CDR2 YFSETQ. The CDR3 has 16 amino acids. V dropped 3 bases and J dropped 2 bases, with 15 bases sitting between them. The CDR3: CASSSGGISPGNTIYF. The CDR3 region has the DNA TGCGCCAGCAGCTCGGGAGGTATCTCCCCTGGAAACACCATATATTTT.

V usage is TRBV6-1 and J usage is TRBJ1-3; D gene uncertain. V was shortened by 11 bases and J by 5 bases, with 4 bases between the two germline ends. CDR1 and CDR2 (germline): MNHNS, SASEGT. CDR3 length: 9 amino acids. The CDR3 sequence: CAFRNTIYF. CDR3 nucleotide sequence: TGTGCCTTCCGAAACACCATATATTTT.

This chain links TRBV12-5 with TRBJ2-3; D uncertain. V was shortened by 4 bases and J by 2 bases, with 4 bases between the two germline ends. The CDR3 runs to 12 residues. Germline V lookup: CDR1 LGHNT, CDR2 FRNRAP. CDR3 sequence reads: CASGWATDTQYF. Here the CDR3 DNA reads TGTGCTAGTGGTTGGGCCACAGATACGCAGTATTTT. The full variable domain, rest sourced from reference TRBV12-5 and TRBJ2-3, is DARVTQTPRHKVTEMGQEVTMRCQPILGHNTVFWYRQTMMQGLELLAYFRNRAPLDDSGMPKDRFSAEMPDATLATLKIQPSEPRDSAVYFCASGWATDTQYFGPGTRLTVL.

V and J are TRBV29-1 and TRBJ1-3, with a tentative D call TRBD1 (5 bases). The V gene's germline CDR1 is SQVTM and CDR2 ANQGSEA. The CDR3 totals 11 residues. V lost 7 bases to trimming and J lost 6 bases, with 10 bases between them. The CDR3 DNA follows: TGCAGCGCCGTCAGGGAAAACACCATATATTTT. It is translated as CSAVRENTIYF.

The J gene is TRBJ2-5, the V gene TRBV7-9; D is unclear. Germline loops: CDR1 SEHNR, CDR2 FQNEAQ (reference sequence). Trimming pared 3 bases from V and 0 bases from J, leaving 5 bases between. CDR3 length: 13 residues. The CDR3 DNA sequence: TGTGCCAGCAGCTTGTGGGACCAAGAGACCCAGTACTTC. Translated, it gives CASSLWDQETQYF.

About this clone: Different DNA sequences within this sample yield the same CDR3. V is TRBV4-3 and J is TRBJ1-1; D possibly corresponds to TRBD1 (5 bases). The germline gives CDR1 LGHNA, CDR2 YSLEER. The CDR3 covers 15 residues. Trimming shortened V by 0 bases and J by 1 base, and 9 bases separated the two germline ends. The CDR3 coding sequence is TGCGCCAGCAGCCAAGATTCAGGGCCGAACACTGAAGCTTTCTTT. The encoded protein is CASSQDSGPNTEAFF.

Comment on this clone: The sample carries other DNA sequences with the same CDR3. V gene TRBV4-1 combines with J gene TRBJ2-7; 8 bases map to TRBD1. This CDR3 contains 14 residues. V trimming: 1 base; J trimming: 2 bases; junction bases outside the gene matches: 1. Germline CDR1 MGHRA, CDR2 YSYEKL. CDR3 bases: TGCGCCAGCAGCCAAGGCAGGGGGCCCTACGAGCAGTACTTC. It encodes CASSQGRGPYEQYF.

The chain combines TRBV4-2 with TRBJ2-7; 7 nucleotides match TRBD1. V dropped 3 bases and J dropped 6; count of bases not matched to a gene: 2. Germline V CDR1 and CDR2: LGHNA, YNFKEQ. This CDR3 comprises 12 residues. The CDR3 here is CASSQAGGEQYF. The CDR3, as DNA: TGTGCCAGCAGCCAGGCAGGGGGCGAGCAGTACTTC.